This T cell receptor (beta chain) emerged from a study of metastatic and nonmetastatic thyroid tumors. Across the study: From malignant and benign thyroid patients, repertoires in blood and in tumor or nodule tissue were compared. Overall study results and limits: Within blood and tumor, benign nodules reportedly had significantly lower TCR beta diversity than malignant thyroid tumors did.

Under the authors' procedure: The authors used CDR3 differences across clinicopathological groups to build a distant-metastasis classifier for papillary thyroid cancer. Through MiXCR, TCRdb re-clonotyped the PCR reads. The V and J calls, along with clone size, are taken from TCRdb and not from the paper's own processing. The top ten hold roughly 20% of the sample, which has over 15,000 clones, 30% to 35% seen once. No patient received treatment before thyroid surgery. With respect to this clone: No antigen is known for it.

This sequence originates from a female donor with papillary thyroid cancer or a benign thyroid nodule (not recorded which). Some clones in this sample may be carry-over from other donors' samples. The specimen was adjacent normal tissue.

The DNA for the CDR3 is TGTGCCAGCAGCGTGGCGTACATGGTTGGCAATGAGCAGTTCTTC. Translating it yields CASSVAYMVGNEQFF. The genes are TRBV5-6 and TRBJ2-5; D call uncertain. Judging by the DNA end, TRBJ2-1 fits better; the J call may be wrong. This CDR3 region has 15 residues. The germline V gene has CDR1 SGHDT and CDR2 YYEEEE.